The 7 T cell receptor beta chains given below trace back to one sample, sequenced in a study of blood T cell repertoires in COVID-19. Sequenced by immunoSEQ multiplex PCR; TCRdb stores in-frame clones only, minus some. In the table there are over 200,000 clones, about four fifths of which are singletons. Sequences were obtained from peripheral blood. Receptor source: a woman in her thirties or forties with active or convalescent COVID-19.

The rearrangement uses TRBV12-5 and TRBJ2-5, with D maybe TRBD2 (5 bases). CDR3 length equals 15 residues. Germline CDR1 is LGHNT and CDR2 is FRNRAP. The V end was cut by 4 bases, the J end by 5 bases, with 17 bases between. CDR3 nucleotides: TGTGCTAGTGGTTCCCCCCGGGAACCTCGGGAGACCCAGTACTTC. It is translated as CASGSPREPRETQYF.

The chain uses TRBV25-1 and TRBJ1-2; D gene uncertain. The CDR3 is 14 amino acids. Trimming cost V 5 bases and J 4 bases, with 14 bases left between them. Germline V gives CDR1 MGHDK, CDR2 SYGVNS. The CDR3: CASSPSDGSYGYTF. The CDR3, as DNA: TGTGCCAGCAGTCCCAGCGACGGGTCCTATGGCTACACCTTC.

The chain carries TRBV6-5 and TRBJ2-5; 10 bases map to TRBD1. Germline loops: CDR1 MNHEY, CDR2 SVGAGI. The CDR3 extends over 14 amino acids. Unmatched junction bases numbered 2, after V lost 6 bases and J lost 1 base. CDR3 amino acids: CASRTGGLQETQYF. The CDR3 DNA sequence: TGTGCCAGCAGGACAGGGGGCCTCCAAGAGACCCAGTACTTC.

The chain combines TRBV5-1 with TRBJ2-7; 9 bases map to TRBD1. The germline V gene has CDR1 SGHRS and CDR2 YFSETQ. This CDR3 spans 15 amino acids. V lost 5 bases, J lost 3 bases, and 9 bases stayed unmatched. The CDR3 sequence is CASSPSGTGLYEQYF. CDR3 DNA: TGCGCCAGCAGTCCCTCCGGGACAGGGCTCTACGAGCAGTACTTC.

CDR3 sequence (DNA): TGTGCCAGCAGCCCTCAGCAGGGCGGTGAAGCTTTCTTT. Encoded protein: CASSPQQGGEAFF. This chain connects TRBV7-3 to TRBJ1-1, with D maybe TRBD1 (5 bases). This CDR3 has 13 residues. CDR1 is SGHTA, CDR2 FQGTGA, per germline. V lost 5 bases and J 7 bases, leaving 14 bases between the germline ends.

The chain couples TRBV30 to TRBJ2-3; D gene ambiguous. The germline V gene encodes CDR1 GTSNPN and CDR2 SVGIG (reference sequence). Between the trimmed V and J ends, which lost 0 bases and 2 bases, there was a span of 9 bases. The CDR3 has 14 amino acids. The CDR3 loop reads CAWSVLSYTDTQYF. The DNA of the CDR3 is TGTGCCTGGAGTGTACTCTCCTACACAGATACGCAGTATTTT. The whole variable domain, filled in from reference TRBV30 and TRBJ2-3, reads SQTIHQWPATLVQPVGSPLSLECTVEGTSNPNLYWYRQAAGRGLQLLFYSVGIGQISSEVPQNLSASRPQDRQFILSSKKLLLSDSGFYLCAWSVLSYTDTQYFGPGTRLTVL.

This sequence joins TRBV7-2 and TRBJ1-3; 7 bases line up with TRBD1. This CDR3 spans 16 amino acids. Losses at the gene ends were 2 bases for V and 3 bases for J; bases not matched to a gene: 7. Germline values: CDR1 SGHTA, CDR2 FQGNSA. In nucleotides, the CDR3 is TGTGCCAGCAGCTTACGACCGACAGGGATTGGAAACACCATATATTTT. Translated, it gives CASSLRPTGIGNTIYF.